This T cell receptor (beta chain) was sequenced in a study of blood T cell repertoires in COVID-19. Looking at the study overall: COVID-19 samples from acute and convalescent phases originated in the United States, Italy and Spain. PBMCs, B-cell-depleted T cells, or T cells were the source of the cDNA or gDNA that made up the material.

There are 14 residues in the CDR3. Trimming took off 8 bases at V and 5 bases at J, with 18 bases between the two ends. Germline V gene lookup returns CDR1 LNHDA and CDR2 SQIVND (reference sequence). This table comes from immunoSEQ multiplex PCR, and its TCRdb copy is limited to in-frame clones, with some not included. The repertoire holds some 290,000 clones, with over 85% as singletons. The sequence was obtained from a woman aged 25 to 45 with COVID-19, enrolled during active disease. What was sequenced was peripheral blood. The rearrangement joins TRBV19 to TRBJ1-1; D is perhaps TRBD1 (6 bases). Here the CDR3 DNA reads TGTGCCAGTTTTGGGCAGGGGTGGGGTACTGAAGCTTTCTTT. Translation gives CASFGQGWGTEAFF.